What follows are 30 T cell receptor beta chains derived from one specimen sequenced in a study of beta chain features in type 1 diabetes (dated by TCRdb to about 2018). What the study reported, not specific to this receptor: A moderate but significant shortening of TCRB CDR3 length was observed in type 1 diabetes patients in all four CD4+ subsets.

These receptors have no identified antigens. The library was obtained by the immunoSEQ multiplex PCR assay. The entire amount of isolated RNA was reverse transcribed using the High Capacity cDNA Reverse Transcription Kit, so the sequenced TCRB transcripts were expressed ones. In TCRdb, the immuneACCESS table is reduced to in-frame sequences with V and J assigned. These tables do not hold every clone; where another copy was compared, an unresolved V gene accounts for under half, and the others remain unexplained. For this sample there are some 660,000 clones; over 11% appear just once. 0.035% to 0.045% of the sample comes from the top ten. Input material: naive CD4+ T cells from blood. What the cell subset or site label conveys for this sample: true naive CD4+ T cells. The source is a man aged 18 to 30 with type 1 diabetes.

The gene calls are TRBV2 and TRBJ2-1; 12 bases line up with TRBD2. Germline V gene lookup returns CDR1 SNHLY and CDR2 FYNNEI. V lost 4 bases and J lost 14; bases outside the gene matches: 12. The CDR3 is 15 residues long. CDR3 sequence (DNA): TGTGCCAGCAGTGCGGATCTAGCGGGAGGGGATCGGGAGTTCTTC. This codes for CASSADLAGGDREFF.

This clone was found a few times. The CDR3 sequence is CASSGSGRVGGEQFF. Here the CDR3 DNA reads TGCGCCAGCAGTGGTAGCGGGAGGGTTGGCGGTGAGCAGTTCTTC. The chain recombines TRBV5-1 with TRBJ2-1; 11 bases are shared with TRBD2. The CDR3 runs to 15 residues. CDR1 and CDR2 from the germline V gene are SGHRS and YFSETQ. The junction had 10 bases not matched to a gene; V was cut back by 5 bases and J by 9 bases. Together with reference TRBV5-1 and TRBJ2-1, the CDR3 gives the full variable domain: KAGVTQTPRYLIKTRGQQVTLSCSPISGHRSVSWYQQTPGQGLQFLFEYFSETQRNKGNFPGRFSGRQFSNSRSEMNVSTLELGDSALYLCASSGSGRVGGEQFFGPGTRLTVL.

The rearrangement links TRBV5-5 to TRBJ1-4, with 7 bases lining up with TRBD1. There are 18 residues in the CDR3. Germline V gene lookup returns CDR1 SGHKS and CDR2 YYEKEE (reference sequence). Trimming removed 0 bases from V and 1 base from J; junction bases left unmatched: 9. The CDR3 loop is CASSLAPVRGRTNEKLFF. CDR3 sequence (DNA): TGTGCCAGCAGCTTGGCCCCGGTGAGGGGGCGAACTAATGAAAAACTGTTTTTT. The full variable domain, with the rest looked up from reference TRBV5-5 and TRBJ1-4, is DAGVTQSPTHLIKTRGQQVTLRCSPISGHKSVSWYQQVLGQGPQFIFQYYEKEERGRGNFPDRFSARQFPNYSSELNVNALLLGDSALYLCASSLAPVRGRTNEKLFFGSGTQLSVL.

The chain couples TRBV7-9 to TRBJ2-3, with 10 bases that match TRBD2. The CDR3 has 16 residues. Unmatched junction bases numbered 8, after V lost 5 bases and J lost 3 bases. CDR1 and CDR2 from the germline V gene are SEHNR and FQNEAQ (reference sequence). CDR3 bases: TGTGCCAGCAGCGACAGGCTAGCGGGAGTTACAGATACGCAGTATTTT. This encodes CASSDRLAGVTDTQYF.

The chain recombines TRBV4-1 with TRBJ2-5; D possibly corresponds to TRBD1 (6 bases). The CDR3 totals 14 residues. Germline CDR1 reads MGHRA; CDR2 reads YSYEKL. The V gene lost 6 bases and the J gene lost 5 bases, with 16 bases spanning the gap. CDR3 sequence (DNA): TGCGCCAGCAGTCACGTAGGGGGATGGGAGACCCAGTACTTC. Protein product: CASSHVGGWETQYF.

This clone appeared a few times. The chain employs TRBV30 and TRBJ2-3; no clear D. Germline V gene data show CDR1 as GTSNPN and CDR2 as SVGIG (reference sequence). V dropped 0 bases and J dropped 4 bases, with 8 bases sitting between them. This CDR3 is built from 13 residues. The CDR3 region is CAWSVRAPDTQYF. In DNA, the CDR3 is TGTGCCTGGAGTGTAAGAGCCCCAGATACGCAGTATTTT.

This clone was seen only a few times. The gene calls are TRBV27 and TRBJ2-2; 8 bases align to TRBD2. The CDR3 has 17 amino acids. Germline V gene sequence: CDR1 MNHEY, CDR2 SMNVEV (reference sequence). The ends lost 0 bases at V and 1 base at J; junction bases unmatched: 4. CDR3 coding DNA: TGTGCCAGCAGTTTATCGAGTCGGGAGGGGAACACCGGGGAGCTGTTTTTT. Translation: CASSLSSREGNTGELFF.

The chain couples TRBV30 to TRBJ1-1; D is perhaps TRBD1 (5 bases). Trimming removed 1 base at V and 0 bases at J, with 15 bases between. Germline loops: CDR1 GTSNPN, CDR2 SVGIG (reference sequence). The CDR3 sequence is 16 residues long. CDR3: CAWSGDARSMNTEAFF. DNA of the CDR3: TGTGCCTGGAGTGGGGACGCAAGGTCCATGAACACTGAAGCTTTCTTT. The full variable domain, its missing parts supplied by reference TRBV30 and TRBJ1-1, is SQTIHQWPATLVQPVGSPLSLECTVEGTSNPNLYWYRQAAGRGLQLLFYSVGIGQISSEVPQNLSASRPQDRQFILSSKKLLLSDSGFYLCAWSGDARSMNTEAFFGQGTRLTVV.

The chain carries TRBV30 and TRBJ2-2; D assignment may be TRBD1 or TRBD2 (5 bases each). V lost 3 bases and J lost 6, with 8 bases in between. Germline assignment: CDR1 GTSNPN and CDR2 SVGIG (reference sequence). The CDR3 contains 12 residues. CDR3 region: CAWSKGPGELFF. The DNA for the CDR3 is TGTGCCTGGAGCAAGGGACCCGGGGAGCTGTTTTTT.

The V call is TRBV13, the J call TRBJ2-7; D might be TRBD1 (6 bases). The CDR3 spans 13 residues. Trimming removed 4 bases from V and 6 bases from J, with 13 bases in between. Germline assignment: CDR1 PRHDT and CDR2 FYEKMQ (reference sequence). This chain's CDR3 is CASSYRRTVEQYF. In DNA, the CDR3 is TGTGCCAGCAGCTACAGACGGACAGTCGAGCAGTACTTC.

V is TRBV6-5 and J is TRBJ1-6, with D possibly being TRBD1 (6 bases). CDR1 is MNHEY, CDR2 SVGAGI, per germline. This CDR3 spans 15 amino acids. The V end was cut by 8 bases, the J end by 7 bases, with 18 bases between. For the CDR3, the DNA is TGTGCCAGCGGGAACAATTGGAGGGGGAATTCACCCCTCCACTTT. This codes for CASGNNWRGNSPLHF.

This clone was detected only a few times. The chain uses TRBV7-2 and TRBJ1-5; D is perhaps TRBD1 (6 bases). Looked up from germline, CDR1 is SGHTA and CDR2 is FQGNSA. The CDR3 loop spans 14 amino acids. The V end was cut by 4 bases, the J end by 3 bases, with 10 bases between. The CDR3 is CASSSTGPNQPQHF. CDR3 DNA sequence: TGTGCCAGCAGCTCGACAGGCCCCAATCAGCCCCAGCATTTT.

This clone was detected a few times. The rearrangement uses TRBV29-1 and TRBJ1-1; 7 bases agree with TRBD1. This CDR3 region has 12 residues. The V and J ends lost 3 bases and 4 bases, in that order; junction bases with no gene match: 2. Germline-derived CDR1 and CDR2 are SQVTM and ANQGSEA. CDR3 DNA: TGCAGCGTTGACAGGGGGAGCACTGAAGCTTTCTTT. The encoded protein is CSVDRGSTEAFF.

This clone was seen more than once but under ten times. V usage is TRBV28 and J usage is TRBJ1-2, with D possibly being TRBD1 (6 bases). V was cut by 4 bases and J by 3 bases, with 15 bases left in between. The germline gives CDR1 MDHEN, CDR2 SYDVKM. CDR3 size: 15 residues. This CDR3 reads CASSSGAQGYYGYTF. The DNA of the CDR3 is TGTGCCAGCAGTTCCGGGGCCCAGGGGTACTATGGCTACACCTTC.

This clone was recorded a few times. CDR3 in amino acids: CASISGGDEREYGYTF. The CDR3 region has the DNA TGTGCCAGCATCTCAGGTGGAGACGAGCGGGAATATGGCTACACCTTC. The rearrangement links TRBV5-4 to TRBJ1-2; D is uncertain. The germline CDR1 and CDR2 sequences are SGHNT and YYREEE (reference sequence). The CDR3 covers 16 residues. The V end lost 6 bases, the J end lost 5 bases, and 23 bases lay between the germline ends.

The chain combines TRBV6-6 with TRBJ2-2; TRBD2 is a possible D gene (5 bases). Germline assignment: CDR1 MNHNY and CDR2 SVGAGI (reference sequence). The CDR3 has 15 amino acids. The V gene lost 0 bases and the J gene lost 0 bases, with 5 bases spanning the gap. CDR3 amino acids: CASSYSTTNTGELFF. CDR3 in DNA: TGTGCCAGCAGTTACTCGACTACGAACACCGGGGAGCTGTTTTTT.

This clone has just a few counts. The chain is built from TRBV7-3 and TRBJ2-2, with 9 bases matching TRBD1. The CDR3 extends over 15 amino acids. Germline lookup yields CDR1 SGHTA and CDR2 FQGTGA. V lost 5 bases to trimming and J lost 7 bases; unmatched junction nucleotides: 8. In nucleotides, the CDR3 is TGTGCCAGCAGCACCGGGGACAGGGATGGCGGGGAGCTGTTTTTT. Translation: CASSTGDRDGGELFF.

V gene TRBV13 combines with J gene TRBJ2-1; 11 positions agree with TRBD2. Looked up from germline, CDR1 is PRHDT and CDR2 is FYEKMQ (reference sequence). The ends lost 5 bases at V and 0 bases at J; junction bases unmatched: 9. The CDR3 extends over 18 amino acids. In DNA form, the CDR3 reads TGTGCCAGCAGCCCCCCACCCGGGACTAGCGGCTCCTACAATGAGCAGTTCTTC. Translation: CASSPPPGTSGSYNEQFF.

The gene calls are TRBV10-3 and TRBJ2-7; D might be TRBD1 (5 bases). The CDR3 has 14 residues. Per the germline V gene, CDR1 is ENHRY and CDR2 is SYGVKD. V was shortened by 4 bases and J by 7 bases, with 17 bases between the two germline ends. This chain's CDR3 is CAISARSKDNEQYF. Written as DNA, the CDR3 is TGTGCCATCAGTGCCAGGAGTAAGGACAATGAGCAGTACTTC.

This clone came up a few times. The CDR3 sequence is CASGSRASVLNTEAFF. The CDR3 coding sequence is TGTGCCAGCGGATCCAGGGCCTCCGTCCTGAACACTGAAGCTTTCTTT. The chain combines TRBV7-2 with TRBJ1-1; possible D gene TRBD1, 5 bases. There are 16 residues in the CDR3. Trimming removed 8 bases at V and 0 bases at J, with 19 bases between. Germline CDR1 is SGHTA and CDR2 is FQGNSA.

V gene TRBV9 combines with J gene TRBJ2-5; 8 bases are shared with TRBD1. The ends lost 4 bases at V and 3 bases at J; junction bases unmatched: 8. Germline-derived CDR1 and CDR2 are SGDLS and YYNGEE. The CDR3 totals 15 residues. CDR3 in amino acids: CASSSRTGWEETQYF. The CDR3 DNA is TGTGCCAGCAGCTCCCGGACAGGGTGGGAAGAGACCCAGTACTTC.

The rearrangement links TRBV4-1 to TRBJ2-1, with 8 bases lining up with TRBD1. Losses at the gene ends were 0 bases for V and 4 bases for J; bases not matched to a gene: 2. CDR1 and CDR2 from the germline V gene are MGHRA and YSYEKL. The length of the CDR3 is 15 residues. The chain's CDR3 is CASSQDRGRYNEQFF. The CDR3 DNA reads as TGCGCCAGCAGCCAAGACAGGGGGCGGTACAATGAGCAGTTCTTC.

J is TRBJ1-2 and V is TRBV29-1; the D is unclear. V lost 8 bases to trimming and J lost 0 bases, with 4 bases between them. The CDR3 has 10 amino acids. Germline values: CDR1 SQVTM, CDR2 ANQGSEA. In DNA form, the CDR3 reads TGCAGCCCCCCTAACTATGGCTACACCTTC. Translated: CSPPNYGYTF. Drawing the rest from reference TRBV29-1 and TRBJ1-2, the complete variable domain is SAVISQKPSRDICQRGTSLTIQCQVDSQVTMMFWYRQQPGQSLTLIATANQGSEATYESGFVIDKFPISRPNLTFSTLTVSNMSPEDSSIYLCSPPNYGYTFGSGTRLTVV.

The chain combines TRBV6-5 with TRBJ2-2; the match to TRBD1 covers 8 bases. Trimming at V came to 6 bases and at J to 4 bases, leaving 1 base not matched to a gene. CDR1 MNHEY and CDR2 SVGAGI come from the germline V gene. The CDR3 spans 13 residues. Here the CDR3 reads CASRGQGTGELFF. CDR3 in DNA: TGTGCCAGCAGAGGACAGGGCACCGGGGAGCTGTTTTTT.

This clone was detected only a few times. The V call is TRBV14, the J call TRBJ1-1; D unclear. The V gene lost 1 base and the J gene lost 9 bases, with 12 bases spanning the gap. The CDR3 length is 13 residues. Germline V gene sequence: CDR1 SGHDN, CDR2 FVKESK. CDR3 DNA: TGTGCCAGCAGCCAAGGGGCGGGGATAAAAGCTTTCTTT. It translates to CASSQGAGIKAFF.

The V call is TRBV29-1, the J call TRBJ2-2; D uncertain. The CDR3 has 11 amino acids. V shed 3 bases and J shed 1 base, with 0 bases lying between them. CDR1 SQVTM and CDR2 ANQGSEA come from the germline V gene. CDR3 sequence reads: CSVENTGELFF. In nucleotides, the CDR3 is TGCAGCGTTGAGAACACCGGGGAGCTGTTTTTT.

This clone came up a few times. The CDR3 coding sequence is TGTGCCAGCAGCTGGGGACAGGGGGCTAACTATGGCTACACCTTC. Translated: CASSWGQGANYGYTF. This chain joins TRBV6-5 and TRBJ1-2, with 11 bases fitting TRBD1. Per germline, CDR1 MNHEY and CDR2 SVGAGI. Trimming at V came to 6 bases and at J to 0 bases, leaving 3 bases not matched to a gene. The length of the CDR3 is 15 residues.

The rearrangement links TRBV6-5 to TRBJ2-1; TRBD1 matches at 7 bases. The CDR3 covers 14 residues. V dropped 2 bases and J dropped 6; count of bases not matched to a gene: 4. The germline V gene has CDR1 MNHEY and CDR2 SVGAGI. CDR3 in DNA: TGTGCCAGCAGTTACCCAGGGACAGCCAATGAGCAGTTCTTC. Its translation: CASSYPGTANEQFF.

This clone was counted between two and nine times. The V and J genes are TRBV14 and TRBJ2-1; D possibly uses TRBD1 or TRBD2 (5 bases each). CDR1 and CDR2 from the germline V gene are SGHDN and FVKESK. The CDR3 covers 13 residues. Trimming left V 4 bases short and J 10 bases short, with 14 bases between. The CDR3 DNA reads TGTGCCAGCAGCCGGGCGCGTGGGGGAGAGCAGTTCTTC. Residues: CASSRARGGEQFF.

In regard to this clone: Other DNA sequences from this sample encode an identical CDR3 as well. V usage is TRBV5-4 and J usage is TRBJ1-2; D is uncertain. Between the trimmed V and J ends, which lost 0 bases and 2 bases, there was a span of 5 bases. The CDR3 covers 13 residues. Per the germline V gene, CDR1 is SGHNT and CDR2 is YYREEE (reference sequence). The CDR3 sequence is CASSLGENYGYTF. The CDR3 nucleotides read TGTGCCAGCAGCTTGGGGGAGAACTATGGCTACACCTTC.